This T cell receptor (beta chain) was retrieved from a study of CD8+ T cells in alopecia areata. As for treatment: oral pan-JAK inhibitor, 5-10 mg twice daily. Both peripheral blood and punch biopsies of lesional scalp skin were obtained from patients who had alopecia areata. Once RNA had been extracted, it was reverse transcribed into cDNA to act as the sequencing template. Profiled with immunoSEQ multiplex PCR; TCRdb holds only in-frame clones, not every one. Of 95,000 to 100,000 clones in the sample, about three fifths are singletons; the top ten hold around 17%. The V end was cut by 6 bases, the J end by 0 bases, with 14 bases between. Germline V gives CDR1 SEHNR, CDR2 FQNEAQ (reference sequence). The CDR3 covers 15 residues.

V is TRBV7-9 and J is TRBJ1-1; D is unresolved. The specimen comprised CD8+ T cells sorted from blood, sampled between weeks 55 and 65, from a patient treated with tofacitinib. This receptor was identified in a human donor with alopecia areata. As DNA, the CDR3 is TGTGCCAGCAGTGGCCAAGAGGGCTTGAACACTGAAGCTTTCTTT. This gives the protein CASSGQEGLNTEAFF.